Shown below are 27 T cell receptor beta chains from a single sample sequenced in a study of T cell responses to AZD1222 COVID-19 vaccine. TCRdb keeps only in-frame clones here, not all; method: immunoSEQ multiplex PCR. This table holds 120,000 or so clones, more than 80% found once. The material sequenced was peripheral blood, taken on day 0 of AZD1222 vaccination. Receptors originate from an adult in good health.

V and J are TRBV29-1 and TRBJ1-2, with D unresolved. Trimming took off 4 bases at V and 1 base at J, with 7 bases between the two ends. This CDR3 has 12 residues. Per germline, CDR1 SQVTM and CDR2 ANQGSEA. Here the CDR3 reads CSVVRLNYGYTF. CDR3 nucleotides: TGCAGCGTTGTACGACTTAACTATGGCTACACCTTC.

The chain has TRBV4-1 and TRBJ1-4; a possible D gene is TRBD1 (5 bases). The V end was cut by 1 base, the J end by 0 bases, with 6 bases between. Germline V gives CDR1 MGHRA, CDR2 YSYEKL. The CDR3 is 15 amino acids. CDR3 bases: TGCGCCAGCAGCCAAGTGACAGCAACTAATGAAAAACTGTTTTTT. As protein: CASSQVTATNEKLFF.

DNA of the CDR3: TGCGCCAGCAGCCCCGCCAGGACCGCATACTCTGGAAACACCATATATTTT. Translated, it gives CASSPARTAYSGNTIYF. V usage is TRBV4-3 and J usage is TRBJ1-3; no reliable D call. Germline V gene sequence: CDR1 LGHNA, CDR2 YSLEER. The CDR3 loop spans 17 amino acids. V shed 4 bases and J shed 0 bases, with 16 bases lying between them.

This chain connects TRBV5-8 to TRBJ1-4, with D possibly being TRBD1 (6 bases). CDR1 SGHTS and CDR2 YDEGEE come from the germline V gene. V was trimmed by 4 bases and J by 3 bases, leaving 13 bases between them. The length of the CDR3 is 15 residues. The DNA of the CDR3 is TGTGCCAGCAGCCGGCTGGGGGGGCCTAATGAAAAACTGTTTTTT. Encoded protein: CASSRLGGPNEKLFF.

J is TRBJ2-7 and V is TRBV9, with 8 bases lining up with TRBD1. The CDR3 totals 14 residues. With V trimmed by 0 bases and J by 5 bases, 4 bases remained unmatched. Germline V gene sequence: CDR1 SGDLS, CDR2 YYNGEE. CDR3 residues: CASSVGTGYDEQYF. CDR3 bases: TGTGCCAGCAGCGTAGGGACAGGGTACGACGAGCAGTACTTC.

This clone has a single count. The junction departs from germline at one end; a sequencing error may be responsible. This chain links TRBV28 with TRBJ1-2, with D tentatively TRBD1 (5 bases). The V gene's germline CDR1 is MDHEN and CDR2 SYDVKM. The CDR3 is 14 amino acids. The CDR3: CAGSLNGGTDGYTF. CDR3 DNA: TGTGCCGGCAGTTTAAACGGGGGTACGGACGGCTACACCTTC.

The J gene is TRBJ2-7, the V gene TRBV5-6; 9 bases are a match to TRBD2. CDR1 is SGHDT and CDR2 is YYEEEE in the germline V gene. Unmatched junction bases numbered 10, after V lost 4 bases and J lost 2 bases. CDR3 length: 16 amino acids. The CDR3 spells CASSPTLAGVAYEQYF. For the CDR3, the DNA is TGTGCCAGCAGCCCCACCTTAGCGGGAGTTGCCTACGAGCAGTACTTC.

This clone was recorded once. The CDR3 nucleotides read TGCAGTGCTAGTGCGCAGGGTCACATGAACACTGAAGCTTTCTTT. Encoded protein: CSASAQGHMNTEAFF. The rearrangement links TRBV20-1 to TRBJ1-1; D is possibly TRBD1 (5 bases). Trimming pared 3 bases from V and 0 bases from J, leaving 14 bases between. The CDR3 length is 15 residues. Germline loops: CDR1 DFQATT, CDR2 SNEGSKA (reference sequence).

V gene TRBV7-2 combines with J gene TRBJ2-1; TRBD1 matches at 10 bases. The CDR3 is 17 residues long. The J segment lost 4 bases and the V segment lost 2 bases, leaving 8 bases of the junction unmatched. Germline CDR1 and CDR2: SGHTA and FQGNSA. The CDR3 sequence: CASSLNNRDRGYNEQFF. The CDR3 coding sequence is TGTGCCAGCAGCTTAAATAACCGGGACAGGGGTTACAATGAGCAGTTCTTC.

Regarding this clone: The junction and the germline gene differ at one end; a read error may be behind it. V and J are TRBV6-1 and TRBJ2-7; possible D gene TRBD1, 6 bases. Germline V gene data show CDR1 as MNHNS and CDR2 as SASEGT. The CDR3 contains 14 residues. The CDR3 DNA is TGTGCCAGCAGCGAAGCGACAGGCCCCTCCGAGCAGTACTTC. It codes for CASSEATGPSEQYF.

This clone was seen only once. A single base separates this from a much larger clone, so it may be a read error. The sample contains more than one DNA sequence encoding this CDR3. The chain has TRBV5-4 and TRBJ2-2; no clear D gene. Trimming pared 4 bases from V and 2 bases from J, leaving 3 bases between. CDR1 is SGHNT, CDR2 YYREEE, per germline (reference sequence). The CDR3 sequence is 12 residues long. The CDR3 coding sequence is TGTGCCAGCAGCCTCAACACCGGGGAGCTGTTTTTT. This encodes CASSLNTGELFF.

The chain couples TRBV12-3 or TRBV12-4 to TRBJ1-4; no clear D gene. Trimming stripped 10 bases from V and 7 bases from J, with 13 bases between. The CDR3 contains 12 residues. CDR3 DNA sequence: TGTGCCACCCAAGGGTGGGGTGAAAAACTGTTTTTT. Its protein is CATQGWGEKLFF.

V gene TRBV10-1 combines with J gene TRBJ1-5; 8 bases fit TRBD1. Germline loops: CDR1 WNHNN, CDR2 SYGVQD (reference sequence). Losses at the gene ends were 8 bases for V and 1 base for J; bases not matched to a gene: 13. This CDR3 comprises 17 residues. The CDR3 reads CASSSHEDRVSNQPQHF. CDR3 DNA sequence: TGCGCCAGCTCATCCCACGAGGACAGGGTCAGCAATCAGCCCCAGCATTTT.

CDR3 nucleotide sequence: TGTGCCATCAGTGATCCCTGGGGTCGGATAGAAGGTGAGACTGAAGCTTTCTTT. It encodes CAISDPWGRIEGETEAFF. This rearrangement joins TRBV10-3 to TRBJ1-1; no clear D. CDR1 ENHRY and CDR2 SYGVKD come from the germline V gene. Deletions cut 3 bases from V and 5 bases from J, with 25 bases between. This CDR3 spans 18 amino acids.

This clone came up a few times. V gene TRBV7-8 combines with J gene TRBJ2-7, with TRBD2 identical over 7 bases. The CDR3 is 14 residues long. Germline loops: CDR1 SGHVS, CDR2 FQNEAQ. With V trimmed by 2 bases and J by 3 bases, 4 bases remained unmatched. CDR3 region: CASSLRRGNYEQYF. In nucleotides, the CDR3 is TGTGCCAGCAGCTTACGGCGGGGGAACTACGAGCAGTACTTC.

The chain carries TRBV28 and TRBJ1-6, with D possibly matching TRBD1 (6 bases). Germline loops: CDR1 MDHEN, CDR2 SYDVKM. V dropped 5 bases and J dropped 9 bases, with 11 bases sitting between them. This CDR3 is built from 13 residues. The CDR3 bases are TGTGCCAGCAGTCTGACAGGAATTTCACCCCTCCACTTT. It specifies CASSLTGISPLHF. The full variable domain, in which reference TRBV28 and TRBJ1-6 provide the parts outside the CDR3, is DVKVTQSSRYLVKRTGEKVFLECVQDMDHENMFWYRQDPGLGLRLIYFSYDVKMKEKGDIPEGYSVSREKKERFSLILESASTNQTSMYLCASSLTGISPLHFGNGTRLTVT.

This clone was picked up one time. The V gene is TRBV18, the J gene TRBJ1-5; 7 positions agree with TRBD1. CDR1 and CDR2 (germline): KGHSH, LQKENI. CDR3 length: 14 residues. Losses at the gene ends were 0 bases for V and 7 bases for J; bases not matched to a gene: 3. CDR3: CASSPPPGGQPQHF. The CDR3 nucleotides read TGTGCCAGCTCACCACCGCCAGGGGGACAGCCCCAGCATTTT.

This clone turned up a few times. This chain connects TRBV5-6 to TRBJ2-7; D is ambiguous. This CDR3 spans 13 amino acids. Germline lookup yields CDR1 SGHDT and CDR2 YYEEEE. Trimming left V 4 bases short and J 3 bases short, with 11 bases between. The CDR3, as DNA: TGTGCCAGCAGCCCTGGGTCCCACTACGAGCAGTACTTC. Encoded protein: CASSPGSHYEQYF.

The genes are TRBV19 and TRBJ2-7; 8 bases are shared with TRBD2. Germline values: CDR1 LNHDA, CDR2 SQIVND (reference sequence). The ends lost 3 bases at V and 5 bases at J; junction bases unmatched: 9. This CDR3 spans 15 amino acids. CDR3 sequence: CASSIARGGLNEQYF. CDR3 nucleotides: TGTGCCAGTAGTATCGCCCGGGGGGGCCTGAACGAGCAGTACTTC.

This clone was observed a single time. The genes are TRBV10-3 and TRBJ2-2, with D perhaps matching TRBD1 (5 bases). V lost 6 bases, J lost 5 bases, and 13 bases lay in between. The CDR3 loop spans 14 amino acids. Looked up from germline, CDR1 is ENHRY and CDR2 is SYGVKD. The CDR3 loop is CAIRSQGKTGELFF. Here the CDR3 DNA reads TGTGCCATCAGGTCCCAGGGAAAAACCGGGGAGCTGTTTTTT.

V is TRBV9 and J is TRBJ2-3, with D perhaps given as TRBD1 or TRBD2 (5 bases each). This CDR3 comprises 16 residues. The ends were cut back, 3 bases at V and 0 bases at J, with 14 bases in the middle. Germline V gene sequence: CDR1 SGDLS, CDR2 YYNGEE. CDR3 nucleotide sequence: TGTGCCAGCAGCGCCCGGGGACCCACTAGCACAGATACGCAGTATTTT. This encodes CASSARGPTSTDTQYF.

The chain has TRBV6-2 or TRBV6-3 and TRBJ1-5, with D hard to call. The CDR3 loop spans 15 amino acids. Germline V gives CDR1 MNHEY, CDR2 SVGEGT. V was cut by 5 bases and J by 3 bases, with 14 bases left in between. As DNA, the CDR3 is TGTGCCAGCAGTGGGGTCGACGGCTACAATCAGCCCCAGCATTTT. Translation: CASSGVDGYNQPQHF.

The genes are TRBV5-1 and TRBJ2-7; TRBD2 aligns across 13 bases. Germline values: CDR1 SGHRS, CDR2 YFSETQ. V lost 4 bases, J lost 0 bases, and 10 bases stayed unmatched. This CDR3 has 18 residues. The CDR3 DNA reads TGCGCCAGCAGCCGACTAGCGGGAGGCCTCCCAGGCTCCTACGAGCAGTACTTC. Amino acid sequence: CASSRLAGGLPGSYEQYF.

This sequence joins TRBV4-1 and TRBJ2-7; D not resolved. This CDR3 is 15 amino acids long. With 0 bases removed from V and 6 bases from J, the gap between germline ends came to 15 bases. CDR1 MGHRA and CDR2 YSYEKL come from the germline V gene. The CDR3 DNA reads as TGCGCCAGCAGCCAAGAGCCGACACAGACGCGCGAGCAGTACTTC. This codes for CASSQEPTQTREQYF.

This clone was found a few times. The V call is TRBV28, the J call TRBJ1-3, with D perhaps TRBD1 (5 bases). The CDR3 length is 16 residues. V was shortened by 3 bases and J by 2 bases, with 14 bases between the two germline ends. Germline V gene lookup returns CDR1 MDHEN and CDR2 SYDVKM. The CDR3 spells CASSLGGRVTGNTIYF. CDR3 coding DNA: TGTGCCAGCAGTTTGGGCGGCAGGGTAACTGGAAACACCATATATTTT.

The chain couples TRBV10-3 to TRBJ1-1, with a weak D call TRBD1 (6 bases). The CDR3 spans 13 residues. In germline, CDR1 is ENHRY, CDR2 SYGVKD. Trimming left V 6 bases short and J 6 bases short, with 14 bases between. The CDR3 DNA reads TGTGCCATCAGCACAGGGAACGATGCTGAAGCTTTCTTT. Protein product: CAISTGNDAEAFF.

The CDR3 protein is CASSLRGQFYEQYF. CDR3 in DNA: TGTGCCAGCAGCTTAAGGGGACAGTTCTACGAGCAGTACTTC. The V call is TRBV7-2, the J call TRBJ2-7, with 7 bases that match TRBD1. Germline V gene data show CDR1 as SGHTA and CDR2 as FQGNSA. CDR3 length: 14 residues. The V gene end was trimmed by 2 bases and the J gene end by 3 bases; junction bases not matched to a gene: 4.